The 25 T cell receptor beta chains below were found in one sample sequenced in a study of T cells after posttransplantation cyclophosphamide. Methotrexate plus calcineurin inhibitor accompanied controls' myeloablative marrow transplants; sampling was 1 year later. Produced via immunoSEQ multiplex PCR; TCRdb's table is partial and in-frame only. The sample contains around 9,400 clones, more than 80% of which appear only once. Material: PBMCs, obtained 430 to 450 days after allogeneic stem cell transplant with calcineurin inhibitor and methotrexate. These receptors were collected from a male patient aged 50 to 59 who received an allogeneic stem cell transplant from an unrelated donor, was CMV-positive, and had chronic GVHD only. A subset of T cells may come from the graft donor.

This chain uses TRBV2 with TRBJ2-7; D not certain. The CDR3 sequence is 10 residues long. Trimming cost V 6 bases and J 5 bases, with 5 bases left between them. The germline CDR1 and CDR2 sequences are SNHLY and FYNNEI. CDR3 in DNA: TGTGCCAGCAGCCGGGACGAGCAGTACTTC. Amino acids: CASSRDEQYF.

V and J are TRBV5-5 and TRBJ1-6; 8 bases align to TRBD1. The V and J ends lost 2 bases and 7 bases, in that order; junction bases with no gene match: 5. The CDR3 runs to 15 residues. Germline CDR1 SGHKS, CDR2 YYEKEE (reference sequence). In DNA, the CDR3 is TGTGCCAGCAGCTTATTGGGACAGGAGAATTCACCCCTCCACTTT. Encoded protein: CASSLLGQENSPLHF.

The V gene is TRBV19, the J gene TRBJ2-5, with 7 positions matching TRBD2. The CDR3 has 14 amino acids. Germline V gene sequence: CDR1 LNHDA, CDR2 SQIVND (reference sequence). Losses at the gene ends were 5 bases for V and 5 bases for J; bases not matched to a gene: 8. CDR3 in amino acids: CASSQGISGETQYF. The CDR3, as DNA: TGTGCCAGTAGTCAAGGGATTAGCGGGGAGACCCAGTACTTC.

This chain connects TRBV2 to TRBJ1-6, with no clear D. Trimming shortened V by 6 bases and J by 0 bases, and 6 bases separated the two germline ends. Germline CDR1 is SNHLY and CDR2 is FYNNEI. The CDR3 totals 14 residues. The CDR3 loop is CASSDSSYNSPLHF. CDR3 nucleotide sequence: TGTGCCAGCAGCGATAGCTCCTATAATTCACCCCTCCACTTT.

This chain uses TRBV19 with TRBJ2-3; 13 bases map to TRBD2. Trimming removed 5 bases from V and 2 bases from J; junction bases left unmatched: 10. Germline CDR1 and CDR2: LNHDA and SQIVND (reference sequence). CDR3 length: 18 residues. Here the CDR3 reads CASSPRGLAGIYTDTQYF. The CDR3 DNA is TGTGCCAGTAGTCCCAGGGGACTAGCGGGGATCTACACAGATACGCAGTATTTT. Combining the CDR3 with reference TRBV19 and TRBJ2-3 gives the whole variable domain DGGITQSPKYLFRKEGQNVTLSCEQNLNHDAMYWYRQDPGQGLRLIYYSQIVNDFQKGDIAEGYSVSREKKESFPLTVTSAQKNPTAFYLCASSPRGLAGIYTDTQYFGPGTRLTVL.

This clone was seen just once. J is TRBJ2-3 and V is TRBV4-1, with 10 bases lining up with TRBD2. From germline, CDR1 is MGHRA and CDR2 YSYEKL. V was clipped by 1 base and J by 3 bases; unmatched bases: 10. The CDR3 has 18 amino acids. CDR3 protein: CASSQAPRAGGPTDTQYF. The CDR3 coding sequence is TGCGCCAGCAGCCAAGCCCCCAGAGCGGGGGGGCCTACAGATACGCAGTATTTT.

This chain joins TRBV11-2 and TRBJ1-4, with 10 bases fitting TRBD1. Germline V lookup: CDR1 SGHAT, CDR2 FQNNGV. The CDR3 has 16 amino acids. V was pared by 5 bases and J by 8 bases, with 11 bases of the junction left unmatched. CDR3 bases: TGTGCCAGCAGCCCAACTAAGGGACAGGGGAACGAAAAACTGTTTTTT. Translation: CASSPTKGQGNEKLFF.

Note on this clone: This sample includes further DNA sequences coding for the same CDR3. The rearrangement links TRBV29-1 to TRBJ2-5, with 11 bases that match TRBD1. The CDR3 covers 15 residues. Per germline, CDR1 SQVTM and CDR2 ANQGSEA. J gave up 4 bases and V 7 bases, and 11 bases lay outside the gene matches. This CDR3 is CSAWGGTGGLETQYF. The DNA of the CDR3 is TGCAGCGCCTGGGGGGGGACAGGGGGATTAGAGACCCAGTACTTC.

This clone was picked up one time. The CDR3 loop reads CASSSAFLGGAQHF. Here the CDR3 DNA reads TGTGCCAGCAGTTCCGCGTTCCTCGGGGGGGCCCAGCATTTT. This chain links TRBV28 with TRBJ1-5, with D tentatively TRBD1 (5 bases). Trimming pared 4 bases from V and 11 bases from J, leaving 18 bases between. The germline V gene has CDR1 MDHEN and CDR2 SYDVKM. The CDR3 is 14 residues long.

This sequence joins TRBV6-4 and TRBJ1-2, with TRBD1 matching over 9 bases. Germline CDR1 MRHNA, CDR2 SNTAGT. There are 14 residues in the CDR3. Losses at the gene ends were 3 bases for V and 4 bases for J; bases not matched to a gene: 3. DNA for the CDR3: TGTGCCAGCAGTGATGGGACAGGGACCTATGGCTACACCTTC. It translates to CASSDGTGTYGYTF.

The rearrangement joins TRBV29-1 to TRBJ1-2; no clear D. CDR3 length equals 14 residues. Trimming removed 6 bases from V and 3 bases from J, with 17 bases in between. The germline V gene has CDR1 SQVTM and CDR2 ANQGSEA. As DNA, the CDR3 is TGCAGCGTAAAAGAGGGATCGGGTCACTATGGCTACACCTTC. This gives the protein CSVKEGSGHYGYTF.

This CDR3 reads CASSYTGGSQETQYF. CDR3 DNA sequence: TGTGCCAGCAGTTACACCGGCGGTTCGCAAGAGACCCAGTACTTC. This chain links TRBV6-5 with TRBJ2-5; D gene uncertain. V lost 2 bases to trimming and J lost 2 bases, with 12 bases between them. The CDR3 has 15 residues. Germline V CDR1 and CDR2: MNHEY, SVGAGI.

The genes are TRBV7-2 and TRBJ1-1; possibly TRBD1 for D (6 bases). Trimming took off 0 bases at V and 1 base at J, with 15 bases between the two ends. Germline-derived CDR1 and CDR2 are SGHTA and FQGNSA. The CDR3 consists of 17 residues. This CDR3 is CASSLAGGGQKNTEAFF. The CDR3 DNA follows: TGTGCCAGCAGCTTAGCTGGGGGGGGGCAGAAGAACACTGAAGCTTTCTTT. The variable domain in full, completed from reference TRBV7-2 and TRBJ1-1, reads GAGVSQSPSNKVTEKGKDVELRCDPISGHTALYWYRQSLGQGLEFLIYFQGNSAPDKSGLPSDRFSAERTGGSVSTLTIQRTQQEDSAVYLCASSLAGGGQKNTEAFFGQGTRLTVV.

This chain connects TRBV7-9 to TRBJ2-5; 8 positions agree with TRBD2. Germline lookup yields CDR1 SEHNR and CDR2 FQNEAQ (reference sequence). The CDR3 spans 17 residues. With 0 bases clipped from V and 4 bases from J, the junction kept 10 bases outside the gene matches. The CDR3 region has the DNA TGTGCCAGCAGCTTAGCACTGGCGGGAGGCGGTGGAGAGACCCAGTACTTC. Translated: CASSLALAGGGGETQYF.

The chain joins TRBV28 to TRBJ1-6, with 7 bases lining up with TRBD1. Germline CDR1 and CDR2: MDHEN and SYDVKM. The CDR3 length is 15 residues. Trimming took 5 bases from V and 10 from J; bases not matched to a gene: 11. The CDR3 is CASSGRQGWESPLHF. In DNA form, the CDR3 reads TGTGCCAGCAGTGGACGACAGGGTTGGGAATCACCCCTCCACTTT. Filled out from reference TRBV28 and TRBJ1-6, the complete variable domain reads DVKVTQSSRYLVKRTGEKVFLECVQDMDHENMFWYRQDPGLGLRLIYFSYDVKMKEKGDIPEGYSVSREKKERFSLILESASTNQTSMYLCASSGRQGWESPLHFGNGTRLTVT.

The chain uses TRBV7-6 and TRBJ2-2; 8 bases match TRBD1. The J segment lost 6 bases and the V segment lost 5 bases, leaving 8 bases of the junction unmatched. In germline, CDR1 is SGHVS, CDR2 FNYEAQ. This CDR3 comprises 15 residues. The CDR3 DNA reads TGTGCCAGCAGCCTCGGTCAGGGGGCCGCCGGGGAGCTGTTTTTT. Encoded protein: CASSLGQGAAGELFF.

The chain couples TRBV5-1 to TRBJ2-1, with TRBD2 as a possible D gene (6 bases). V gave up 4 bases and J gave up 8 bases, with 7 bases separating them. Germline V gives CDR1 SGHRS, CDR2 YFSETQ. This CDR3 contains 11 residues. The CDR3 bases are TGCGCCAGCAGCGTAGCGGATGAGCAGTTCTTC. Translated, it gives CASSVADEQFF.

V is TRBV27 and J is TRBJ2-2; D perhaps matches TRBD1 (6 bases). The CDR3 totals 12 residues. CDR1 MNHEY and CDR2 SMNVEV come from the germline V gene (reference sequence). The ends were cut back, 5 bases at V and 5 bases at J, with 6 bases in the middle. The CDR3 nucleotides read TGTGCCAGCAGTAGGGGGACCGGGGAGCTGTTTTTT. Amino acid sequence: CASSRGTGELFF.

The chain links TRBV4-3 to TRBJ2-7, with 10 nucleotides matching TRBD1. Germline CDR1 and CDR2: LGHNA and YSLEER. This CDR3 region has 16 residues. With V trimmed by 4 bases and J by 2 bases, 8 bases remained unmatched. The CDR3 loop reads CASSPTWDRGAYEQYF. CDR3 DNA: TGCGCCAGCAGCCCCACCTGGGACAGGGGAGCCTACGAGCAGTACTTC.

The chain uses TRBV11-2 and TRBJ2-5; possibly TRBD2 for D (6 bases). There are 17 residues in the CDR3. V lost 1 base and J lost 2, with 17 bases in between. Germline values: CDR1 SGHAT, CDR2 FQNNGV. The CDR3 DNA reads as TGTGCCAGCAGCTTAGTTCCGGGACGGGGGTATCAAGAGACCCAGTACTTC. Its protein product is CASSLVPGRGYQETQYF.

The CDR3 spells CVRGPSPGELFF. The CDR3 DNA reads as TGTGTGAGAGGGCCATCCCCCGGGGAGCTGTTTTTT. This chain connects TRBV7-6 to TRBJ2-2; possibly TRBD2 for D (5 bases). The CDR3 runs 12 residues. Germline-derived CDR1 and CDR2 are SGHVS and FNYEAQ. The whole variable domain, remainder taken from reference TRBV7-6 and TRBJ2-2, is GAGVSQSPRYKVTKRGQDVALRCDPISGHVSLYWYRQALGQGPEFLTYFNYEAQQDKSGLPNDRFSAERPEGSISTLTIQRTEQRDSAMYRCVRGPSPGELFFGEGSRLTVL.

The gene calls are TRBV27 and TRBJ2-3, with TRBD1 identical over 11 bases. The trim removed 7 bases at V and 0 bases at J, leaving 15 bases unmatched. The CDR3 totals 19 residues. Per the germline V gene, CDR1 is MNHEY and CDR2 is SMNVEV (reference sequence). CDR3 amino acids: CASNQDRGHRGLSTDTQYF. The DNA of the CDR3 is TGTGCCAGCAACCAGGACAGGGGGCATCGGGGGCTGAGCACAGATACGCAGTATTTT.

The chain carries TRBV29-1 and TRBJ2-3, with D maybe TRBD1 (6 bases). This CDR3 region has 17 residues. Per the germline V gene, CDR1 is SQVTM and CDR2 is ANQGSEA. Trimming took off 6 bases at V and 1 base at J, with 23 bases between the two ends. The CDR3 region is CSVAAERRGYGTDTQYF. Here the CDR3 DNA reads TGCAGCGTCGCCGCGGAGAGAAGGGGGTATGGCACAGATACGCAGTATTTT.

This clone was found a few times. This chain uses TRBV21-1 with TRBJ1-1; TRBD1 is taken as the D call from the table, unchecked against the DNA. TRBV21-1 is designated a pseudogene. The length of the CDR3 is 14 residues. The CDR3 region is CASSNFVRGQEAFF. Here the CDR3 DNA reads TGTGCCAGCAGCAATTTCGTTCGGGGACAGGAAGCTTTCTTT.

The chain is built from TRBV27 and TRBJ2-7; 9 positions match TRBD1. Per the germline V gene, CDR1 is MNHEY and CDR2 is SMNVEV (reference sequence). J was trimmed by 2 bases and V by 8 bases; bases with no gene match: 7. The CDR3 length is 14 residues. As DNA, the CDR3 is TGTGCCAGCTCCCCGGGACAGGGAACCTACGAGCAGTACTTC. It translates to CASSPGQGTYEQYF.